Listed below are T cell receptor beta chains from one sample, sequenced in a study of blood T cell repertoires in COVID-19. Profiling relied on immunoSEQ multiplex PCR, and the TCRdb table lists in-frame clones only, not all of them. This table holds 150,000 or so clones, approximately 83% found once. Material: peripheral blood. Every receptor here comes from a woman in her fifties or sixties with COVID-19, enrolled during active disease. CDR3s leave out the opening cysteine and the closing phenylalanine or tryptophan. The order of the fields is J gene, V gene, CDR3 protein.

TRBJ1-1,TRBV5-6,ASSLVGASSGTEAF
TRBJ1-1,TRBV19,ASSLGQGEMNTEAF
TRBJ2-5,TRBV7-7,ASSLGLAGGQETQY
TRBJ2-3,TRBV29-1,SVGVVPEDTQY
TRBJ1-4,TRBV29-1,SVAKRSGIPNEKLF
TRBJ2-5,TRBV18,ASSPRAGEQETQY
TRBJ1-1,TRBV29-1,SVQGYTEAF
TRBJ2-6,TRBV29-1,SVHSGANVLT
TRBJ2-7,TRBV15,ATSRDRGYTYEQY
TRBJ2-2,TRBV2,ARSGRRGGDTGELF
TRBJ2-5,TRBV3-1/TRBV3-2,ASSQEALETQY
TRBJ1-4,TRBV7-9,ASSLSGQGVNEKLF
TRBJ2-7,TRBV21-1,ASSKVEVTPRYEQY
TRBJ1-2,TRBV30,AWETGDYGYT
TRBJ2-7,TRBV5-1,ASSLAAGMTYEQY
TRBJ1-5,TRBV7-2,ASSLVWDRGSFEDQPQH
TRBJ1-2,TRBV9,ASSVSGYGYT
TRBJ2-2,TRBV7-3,ASSLYLTPGAGELF
TRBJ1-1,TRBV24-1,ATSDLQGLCTEAF
TRBJ2-3,TRBV2,ASSLGQGSVTQY
TRBJ2-7,TRBV4-3,ASSQATSTEQY
TRBJ1-6,TRBV6-5,ASSQIQGSPLH
TRBJ1-2,TRBV7-2,ASSLSPAPGLYGYT
TRBJ2-7,TRBV20-1,SAYRDVQY
TRBJ1-2,TRBV5-1,ASSLGREGFGYT
TRBJ1-4,TRBV2,ASSLTGTALATNEKLF
TRBJ2-6,TRBV10-3,AISDGGVSSGANVLT
TRBJ1-1,TRBV4-1,ASSLDPDRGRTEAF